This TCR beta chain was observed in a study of T cell changes during pregnancy in multiple sclerosis. The CDR3 has 12 residues. Germline-derived CDR1 and CDR2 are SGHRS and YFSETQ. Trimming took off 2 bases at V and 5 bases at J, with 8 bases between the two ends. Assay used: immunoSEQ multiplex PCR; TCRdb lists only in-frame clones, some missing. The sample lists 40,000 or so clones; 91% were seen once. The sequence was collected from a female donor with multiple sclerosis, enrolled in a pregnancy study. The sample here was CD8+ T cells from peripheral blood mononuclear cells, taken in the second trimester of pregnancy. The chain uses TRBV5-1 and TRBJ2-7; D is unresolved. The CDR3 sequence: CASSFGSDEQYF. CDR3 coding DNA: TGCGCCAGCAGCTTCGGGTCGGACGAGCAGTACTTC.